The clone carrying this T cell receptor beta chain was seen a single time. The data were taken from a study of T cell responses to AZD1222 COVID-19 vaccine. Clones were read by immunoSEQ multiplex PCR, and TCRdb kept only the in-frame ones, dropping some. This table has more than 95,000 clones, around 89% appearing once. Sequencing was performed on peripheral blood, taken 28 days after the second AZD1222 dose. This sequence originates from an adult who received the AZD1222 COVID-19 vaccine.

CDR3 sequence (DNA): TGTGCCAGCAGCCTGGCCGGGGTCGCCTACGAGCAGTACTTC. Amino acid sequence: CASSLAGVAYEQYF. The chain uses TRBV7-8 and TRBJ2-7, with a weak D call TRBD2 (5 bases). The germline V gene has CDR1 SGHVS and CDR2 FQNEAQ. V lost 5 bases, J lost 2 bases, and 13 bases lay in between. This CDR3 has 14 amino acids.